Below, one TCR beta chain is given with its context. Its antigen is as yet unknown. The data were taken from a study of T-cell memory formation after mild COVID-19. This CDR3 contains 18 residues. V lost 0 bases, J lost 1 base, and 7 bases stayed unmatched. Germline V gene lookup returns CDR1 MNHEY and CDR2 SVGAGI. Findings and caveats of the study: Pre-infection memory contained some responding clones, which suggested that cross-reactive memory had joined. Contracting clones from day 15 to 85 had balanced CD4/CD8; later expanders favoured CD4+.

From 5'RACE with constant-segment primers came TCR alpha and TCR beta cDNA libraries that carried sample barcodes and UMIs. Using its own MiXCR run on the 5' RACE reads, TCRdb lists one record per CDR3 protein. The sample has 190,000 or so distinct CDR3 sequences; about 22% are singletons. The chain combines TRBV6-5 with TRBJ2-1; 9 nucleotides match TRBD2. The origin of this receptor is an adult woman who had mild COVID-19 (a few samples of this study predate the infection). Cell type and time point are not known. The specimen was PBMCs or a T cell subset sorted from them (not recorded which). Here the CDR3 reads CASSYSGAGGPSYNEQFF. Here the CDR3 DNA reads TGTGCCAGCAGTTACTCCGGGGCGGGAGGGCCTTCCTACAATGAGCAGTTCTTC.